A single sample gave rise to the 14 T cell receptor beta chains below, sequenced in a study of T cells after yellow fever vaccination (dated by TCRdb to the late 2010s). The sample's treatment or condition label, in plain terms: live attenuated yellow fever vaccine strain. Receptor amplification or capture employed 5' RACE. The run used an Illumina NovaSeq 6000. TCRdb applied fastp at Q25 and MiXCR to the public reads, then kept only in-frame beta chains. Each record represents a unique CDR3 protein, reported with the most common genes and DNA among its rows. Present in this sample are approximately 260,000 distinct CDR3 sequences, about 5.2% of which were seen just once. The biggest ten clones account for roughly 3.5% of the sample. The sequencing used CD4+ T cells sorted from PBMCs, collected on the day of the yellow fever booster vaccination. These receptor sequences come from a man between 18 and 35 years old who received the YFV17D yellow fever vaccine.

This clonotype has at least ten counts. The J gene is TRBJ2-3, the V gene TRBV7-2; 11 bases fit TRBD2. This CDR3 comprises 16 residues. Germline values: CDR1 SGHTA, CDR2 FQGNSA. J lost 4 bases, V lost 6 bases, and 9 bases had no gene match. CDR3 DNA: TGTGCCAGCAGTAAGACTAGCGGGGTTCGGGCAGATACGCAGTATTTT. Translation: CASSKTSGVRADTQYF.

V gene TRBV4-3 combines with J gene TRBJ2-6; unclear D gene. Germline CDR1 and CDR2: LGHNA and YSLEER. The CDR3 runs to 16 residues. The V and J ends lost 0 bases and 4 bases respectively, with 10 bases between them. CDR3: CASSQEWWTGANVLTF. The CDR3 DNA is TGCGCCAGCAGCCAAGAGTGGTGGACCGGGGCCAACGTCCTGACTTTC.

This clonotype turned up a few times. J is TRBJ1-5 and V is TRBV10-3, with 8 bases lining up with TRBD1. CDR3 length: 14 residues. The germline gives CDR1 ENHRY, CDR2 SYGVKD. The V gene end was trimmed by 1 base and the J gene end by 4 bases; junction bases not matched to a gene: 0. The DNA for the CDR3 is TGTGCCATCAGTGAGTGGACAGGGAATCAGCCCCAGCATTTT. It encodes CAISEWTGNQPQHF.

The sample holds a few counts of this clonotype. The gene calls are TRBV10-1 and TRBJ2-3; 10 bases are shared with TRBD2. The CDR3 sequence is 15 residues long. V lost 2 bases, J lost 3 bases, and 2 bases stayed unmatched. Germline loops: CDR1 WNHNN, CDR2 SYGVQD (reference sequence). The CDR3, as DNA: TGCGCCAGCAGTGAGACACTAGCGGGGACAGATACGCAGTATTTT. Its protein is CASSETLAGTDTQYF.

There are a few counts of this clonotype. The rearrangement uses TRBV4-2 and TRBJ2-2; 8 bases map to TRBD1. This CDR3 spans 16 amino acids. V lost 2 bases, J lost 1 base, and 3 bases stayed unmatched. Germline V gene data show CDR1 as LGHNA and CDR2 as YNFKEQ. CDR3 sequence (DNA): TGTGCCAGCAGCCAATGGACAGGGCAGAACACCGGGGAGCTGTTTTTT. It translates to CASSQWTGQNTGELFF.

This clonotype was seen repeatedly, ten times or more. The rearrangement uses TRBV5-1 and TRBJ2-2; no definite D call. V lost 2 bases to trimming and J lost 4 bases, with 12 bases between them. Germline V gene data show CDR1 as SGHRS and CDR2 as YFSETQ. The CDR3 has 15 residues. CDR3 in amino acids: CASSFPENPTGELFF. The CDR3 DNA reads as TGCGCCAGCAGCTTCCCCGAGAACCCCACCGGGGAGCTGTTTTTT.

V and J are TRBV5-1 and TRBJ2-5; TRBD2 matches 13 bases. J lost 3 bases, V lost 2 bases, and 1 base had no gene match. Germline CDR1 SGHRS, CDR2 YFSETQ. The CDR3 spans 15 residues. The CDR3 protein is CASSFGLAGEETQYF. The DNA of the CDR3 is TGCGCCAGCAGCTTTGGACTAGCGGGGGAAGAGACCCAGTACTTC.

The CDR3 region is CASSLGPGNIYGYTF. In DNA, the CDR3 is TGTGCCAGCAGCTTAGGTCCAGGAAATATCTATGGCTACACCTTC. The chain links TRBV7-2 to TRBJ1-2; D is uncertain. The CDR3 is 15 amino acids. Germline CDR1 reads SGHTA; CDR2 reads FQGNSA. V was shortened by 1 base and J by 4 bases, with 13 bases between the two germline ends. Drawing the rest from reference TRBV7-2 and TRBJ1-2, the complete variable domain is GAGVSQSPSNKVTEKGKDVELRCDPISGHTALYWYRQSLGQGLEFLIYFQGNSAPDKSGLPSDRFSAERTGGSVSTLTIQRTQQEDSAVYLCASSLGPGNIYGYTFGSGTRLTVV.

This clonotype was seen ten or more times. The V and J genes are TRBV3-1 and TRBJ2-2; D is uncertain. The CDR3 is 12 amino acids. Trimming cost V 3 bases and J 6 bases, with 5 bases left between them. Germline V gene data show CDR1 as LGHDT and CDR2 as YNNKEL (reference sequence). CDR3 region: CASSHLSGELFF. The CDR3 DNA reads TGTGCCAGCAGCCACCTCTCCGGGGAGCTGTTTTTT.

This clonotype has at least ten counts. CDR3 amino acids: CATSRAATSGGSGIKETQYF. Here the CDR3 DNA reads TGTGCCACCAGCAGAGCTGCGACTAGCGGGGGTTCCGGGATAAAAGAGACCCAGTACTTC. The gene calls are TRBV15 and TRBJ2-5, with 12 bases lining up with TRBD2. Germline trimming cut 1 base from V and 3 bases from J; bases unmatched to any gene: 15. The CDR3 consists of 20 residues. Germline CDR1 and CDR2: LNHNV and YYDKDF (reference sequence).

This clonotype was recorded at least ten times. Here the CDR3 reads CASSPPSRGLYGYTF. The CDR3 DNA follows: TGTGCCAGCTCACCACCGAGCCGGGGCCTCTATGGCTACACCTTC. The rearrangement links TRBV18 to TRBJ1-2; perhaps TRBD1 as D (5 bases). The CDR3 spans 15 residues. CDR1 and CDR2 from the germline V gene are KGHSH and LQKENI. Deletions cut 0 bases from V and 4 bases from J, with 12 bases between.

V usage is TRBV11-1 and J usage is TRBJ2-5; 7 bases are shared with TRBD2. CDR1 and CDR2 from the germline V gene are SGHAT and FQDESV (reference sequence). Trimming cost V 4 bases and J 4 bases; bases outside gene matches: 15. CDR3 length: 17 amino acids. This CDR3 reads CASSSYRGATGGETQYF. Written as DNA, the CDR3 is TGTGCCAGCAGCTCCTACCGCGGGGCGACGGGGGGAGAGACCCAGTACTTC. Combining the CDR3 with reference TRBV11-1 and TRBJ2-5 gives the whole variable domain EAEVAQSPRYKITEKSQAVAFWCDPISGHATLYWYRQILGQGPELLVQFQDESVVDDSQLPKDRFSAERLKGVDSTLKIQPAELGDSAMYLCASSSYRGATGGETQYFGPGTRLLVL.

This chain joins TRBV11-2 and TRBJ2-7, with D perhaps matching TRBD1 or TRBD2 (5 bases each). The CDR3 has 15 amino acids. CDR1 is SGHAT and CDR2 is FQNNGV in the germline V gene. The ends were cut back, 5 bases at V and 0 bases at J, with 14 bases in the middle. The CDR3 DNA follows: TGTGCCAGCAGCCCCACCGGGACGATCTCCTACGAGCAGTACTTC. This codes for CASSPTGTISYEQYF.

The chain links TRBV12-3 or TRBV12-4 to TRBJ1-1, with D perhaps TRBD1 (5 bases). CDR3 length: 15 residues. V dropped 2 bases and J dropped 7 bases, with 17 bases sitting between them. CDR3 nucleotides: TGTGCCAGCAGTTTAAAAAACAGGCCCAAGGGTGAAGCTTTCTTT. Residues: CASSLKNRPKGEAFF.